This T cell receptor beta chain was recorded in a study of OX40 agonist ivuxolimab in advanced cancers. Germline assignment: CDR1 SGHTA and CDR2 FQGNSA. The CDR3 has 13 residues. Trimming cost V 6 bases and J 9 bases, with 17 bases left between them. Profiling relied on immunoSEQ multiplex PCR, and the TCRdb table lists in-frame clones only, not all of them. The profile shows 99,000 or so clones, approximately 80% of them singletons. The TCR originated in an adult with an advanced solid tumor such as melanoma, head and neck, liver or kidney cancer. This sample comprised CD4+ or CD8+ T cells sorted from blood, obtained in a trial of the OX40 agonist ivuxolimab. This rearrangement joins TRBV7-2 to TRBJ1-1; tentative D call: TRBD1 (6 bases). For the CDR3, the DNA is TGTGCCAGCAGTACAGAGGGACAACTTAAAGCTTTCTTT. This gives the protein CASSTEGQLKAFF.